Sequencing of this T cell receptor beta chain was carried out in a study of blood T cell repertoires in COVID-19. In the study overall: Sites in the United States, Italy and Spain provided acute and convalescent COVID-19 samples. T cells, B-cell-depleted T cells, or PBMCs provided the cDNA or gDNA that served as material.

Authors' data handling: The authors estimated nucleated cell counts from reference gene primer amplification. TCRdb's table, derived via immunoSEQ multiplex PCR, lists solely in-frame clones and lacks some. Clone size and the V and J calls come from that table; the DNA yielded D and trimming. Of 150,000 to 180,000 clones in the sample, around 85% were seen once. Sequenced sample: peripheral blood. This clonotype originated in a woman between 65 and 79 years old with acute or convalescent COVID-19.

CDR3 bases: TGTGCCAGCAGTGAAGCGCGGGGGGCGCGCAGCAATCAGCCCCAGCATTTT. This encodes CASSEARGARSNQPQHF. The genes are TRBV6-1 and TRBJ1-5; TRBD1 is a possible D gene (6 bases). V lost 0 bases and J 1 base, leaving 13 bases between the germline ends. Germline lookup yields CDR1 MNHNS and CDR2 SASEGT. This CDR3 is built from 17 residues.